A selection of T cell receptor beta chains follows, all from one sample in a study of Ad26.COV2.S vaccination and SARS-CoV-2 variants. Some clones are missing from TCRdb's copy, which holds only in-frame ones; the method was immunoSEQ multiplex PCR. The sample consists of hundreds of thousands of clones, roughly four fifths of them appearing once. Sequences were derived from peripheral blood, sampled in a trial of Ad26.COV2.S vaccine versus placebo. The receptor set was obtained from a person aged 18-60 years who received the Ad26.COV2.S COVID-19 vaccine or a placebo. Both conserved end residues are part of each CDR3. D genes are given only for firm matches. Expanded clones are given a class, and other clones once, few, many or no size at all.

D	J	V	size	DNA	CDR3
TRBD2	TRBJ2-1	TRBV9	-	TGTGCCAGCAGCGTAGCAACTAGCGGGAGAGATGAGCAGTTCTTC	CASSVATSGRDEQFF
-	TRBJ2-7	TRBV10-1	few	TGCGCCAGCAGTGAAGTTCCCCGAACCTACGAGCAGTACTTC	CASSEVPRTYEQYF
-	TRBJ1-6	TRBV6-2/TRBV6-3	few	TGTGCCAGCAGTTACGCCTCGCGAAATTCACCCCTCCACTTT	CASSYASRNSPLHF
-	TRBJ1-2	TRBV5-4	-	TGTGCCAGCAGCTTGTTGCAGAGGGGTTCTAACTATGGCTACACCTTC	CASSLLQRGSNYGYTF
-	TRBJ1-4	TRBV4-1	-	TGCGCCAGCAGCTCGACGGGACGCAGTAATGAAAAACTGTTTTTT	CASSSTGRSNEKLFF
TRBD1	TRBJ1-6	TRBV18	-	TGTGCCAGCCAGGGGGGGCAGGAATCACCCCTCCACTTT	CASQGGQESPLHF
TRBD2	TRBJ2-1	TRBV3-1/TRBV3-2	-	TGTGCCAGCAGTCGACTGGGACTAGCGTACGGGAATGAGCAGTTCTTC	CASSRLGLAYGNEQFF
TRBD2	TRBJ2-1	TRBV27	-	TGTGCCAGCAGTGTAACGGGGGGGTCTTTTTTCTTC	CASSVTGGSFFF
-	TRBJ1-1	TRBV29-1	-	TGCAGCGTTGAAGACGTGGCAGAAGCTTTCTTT	CSVEDVAEAFF
-	TRBJ1-1	TRBV5-1	-	TGCGCCAGCAGCTTGAACAGGGAAGTAAATAGTCGGACTGAAGCTTTCTTT	CASSLNREVNSRTEAFF
-	TRBJ1-1	TRBV5-6	few	TGTGCCAGCAGCCCAAAACCGAACACTGAAGCTTTCTTT	CASSPKPNTEAFF
TRBD1	TRBJ2-4	TRBV27	-	TGTGCCAGCAGGGGCCCCCCGGGACAGGGAATTGGCGCCAAAAACATTCAGTACTTC	CASRGPPGQGIGAKNIQYF
TRBD1	TRBJ1-4	TRBV3-1/TRBV3-2	-	TGTGCCAGCAGCCCAGGGACAGGGGAAAAACTGTTTTTT	CASSPGTGEKLFF
-	TRBJ2-7	TRBV5-4	-	TGTGCCAGCAGCTTGGCGGCCAAATCCTACGAGCAGTACTTC	CASSLAAKSYEQYF
-	TRBJ2-2	TRBV18	-	TGTGCCAGCTCACTTTCTTGGGGCAGCGGGGAGCTGTTTTTT	CASSLSWGSGELFF
-	TRBJ1-3	TRBV9	-	TGTGCCAGCAGCGTGGACAGCCCTGGAAACACCATATATTTT	CASSVDSPGNTIYF
-	TRBJ2-5	TRBV10-3	-	TGTGCCGCGAATCAGGCGGAGGGCTTGAAAGAGACCCAGTACTTC	CAANQAEGLKETQYF
-	TRBJ1-3	TRBV5-5	-	TGTGCCAGCAGCTTGTTTCCAGGGGTTCCGCGGGGCTCTGGAAACACCATATATTTT	CASSLFPGVPRGSGNTIYF
TRBD2	TRBJ2-1	TRBV6-4	few	TGTGCCAGCAGTGACCCTTTTAGCGGGGGAGAGCAGTTCTTC	CASSDPFSGGEQFF
TRBD1	TRBJ2-7	TRBV30	-	TGTGCCTGGTTACAGGGGGCAGACGAGCAGTACTTC	CAWLQGADEQYF
TRBD2	TRBJ2-7	TRBV9	few	TGTGCCAGCAGCGACCCCGGGACTAGCGCCGAGCAGTACTTC	CASSDPGTSAEQYF
-	TRBJ2-2	TRBV6-5	-	TGTGCCAGCATCCGGGGGAACACCGGGGAGCTGTTTTTT	CASIRGNTGELFF
-	TRBJ1-1	TRBV18	once	TGTGCCAGCTCACCGGGAAAGCCCCTTGAAGCTTTCTTT	CASSPGKPLEAFF
-	TRBJ2-5	TRBV28	-	TGTGCCAGCAGTTTCATCAGCCAAGAGACCCAGTACTTC	CASSFISQETQYF
TRBD2	TRBJ2-1	TRBV4-1	-	TGCGCCAGCAGCCTCAGGTACGGCAGGACTAGCGCCCCCTCCTACAATGAGCAGTTCTTC	CASSLRYGRTSAPSYNEQFF
-	TRBJ2-1	TRBV3-1/TRBV3-2	once	TGTGCCAGCAGCTCAGGGTACGAGCAGTTCTTC	CASSSGYEQFF
-	TRBJ1-1	TRBV5-5	-	TGTGCCAGCAGCTTGACAGCTGAAGCTTTCTTT	CASSLTAEAFF
TRBD2	TRBJ2-3	TRBV18	once	TGTGCCAGCTCACCTCCGGGACTACCTAGCACAGATACGCAGTATTTT	CASSPPGLPSTDTQYF
TRBD1	TRBJ1-3	TRBV24-1	-	TGTGCCACCAGTGATAGACAGGGGGCTAAGAGCTCTGGAAACACCATATATTTT	CATSDRQGAKSSGNTIYF
TRBD1	TRBJ2-7	TRBV7-9	-	TGTGCCAGCAGCGCCCCGGGACAGCCCTCCTACGAGCAGTACTTC	CASSAPGQPSYEQYF
-	TRBJ1-2	TRBV4-1	-	TGCGCCAGCAGCCGAGGGACCGCGAACTATGGCTACACCTTC	CASSRGTANYGYTF
-	TRBJ2-4	TRBV7-2	-	TGTGCCAGCAGCTTAGACAGCGTACCAGACGGCCCCTCGGGAAACATTCAGTACTTC	CASSLDSVPDGPSGNIQYF
TRBD1	TRBJ1-1	TRBV5-6	-	TGTGCCAGCAGCTTGGAGGGGACAGGCTCCTTTGGGGCTTTCTTT	CASSLEGTGSFGAFF
TRBD2	TRBJ2-1	TRBV7-9	few	TGTGCCAGCAGCTTATTGACTAGCGGGGGCGGGGAGCAGTTCTTC	CASSLLTSGGGEQFF
-	TRBJ2-7	TRBV19	-	TGTGCCAGTAGTTTAGGAGGGCAGGGGTACTCCTACGAGCAGTACTTC	CASSLGGQGYSYEQYF
TRBD1	TRBJ1-6	TRBV6-6	-	TGTGCCAGCAGTGCCGGGACAGCGAGTAGGAAGTCACCCCTCCACTTT	CASSAGTASRKSPLHF
-	TRBJ1-1	TRBV19	-	TGTGCCAGTAGTCTAGGGGGGAGTGCGAACACTGAAGCTTTCTTT	CASSLGGSANTEAFF
-	TRBJ2-7	TRBV7-6	-	TGTGCCAGCAGCGCCCAACAGGGTGCCCACGAGCAGTACTTC	CASSAQQGAHEQYF
TRBD1	TRBJ1-2	TRBV27	-	TGTGCCAGCAGTTCGACAGGGGGCAGGTATGGCTACACCTTC	CASSSTGGRYGYTF
-	TRBJ1-4	TRBV5-1	-	TGCGCCAGCAGCTTGAGGAGGGCGGGGGAAAAACTGTTTTTT	CASSLRRAGEKLFF
-	TRBJ1-5	TRBV5-5	-	TGTGCCAGCAGCCAAGGGGGAACCAATCAGCCCCAGCATTTT	CASSQGGTNQPQHF
-	TRBJ1-5	TRBV5-6	-	TGTGCCAGCAGCTTGTCAAGTAGCAATCAGCCCCAGCATTTT	CASSLSSSNQPQHF
TRBD2	TRBJ2-3	TRBV27	few	TGTGCCAGCAGTCATACTAGCGGGAGCACAGATACGCAGTATTTT	CASSHTSGSTDTQYF
-	TRBJ2-5	TRBV10-2	once	TGCGCCAGCAGCGGGCTGGGCGGGCCAGAGACCCAGTACTTC	CASSGLGGPETQYF
-	TRBJ1-5	TRBV6-1	-	TGTGCCAGCAGTGATGGGTGGAGCAATCAGCCCCAGCATTTT	CASSDGWSNQPQHF
-	TRBJ2-2	TRBV18	-	TGTGCCACCACATTATCAGGGTCGGCCACCGGGGAGCTGTTTTTT	CATTLSGSATGELFF
-	TRBJ2-1	TRBV7-9	-	TGTGCCAGCAGCTTAGTTTCTGGAGTCCAGTTCTTC	CASSLVSGVQFF
-	TRBJ2-5	TRBV15	-	TGTGCCACCAGCAGAGATCCCAACACCCGAACTGGGACCCAGTACTTC	CATSRDPNTRTGTQYF
TRBD1	TRBJ1-2	TRBV19	-	TGTGCCAGTAAAATTACAGGGGTAGATGGCTACACCTTC	CASKITGVDGYTF
-	TRBJ1-1	TRBV7-7	-	TGTGCCAGCAGCCAGGGACCAAACGCTGAAGCTTTCTTT	CASSQGPNAEAFF
TRBD2	TRBJ2-1	TRBV4-1	-	TGCGCCAGCAGCCAAGCGCTTCAGGGACTAGCGGTCATTGTTGAGTTCTTC	CASSQALQGLAVIVEFF
-	TRBJ2-7	TRBV7-2	few	TGTGCCAGCAGCTTTGACAGTACCTACGAGCAGTACTTC	CASSFDSTYEQYF
-	TRBJ2-2	TRBV11-2	-	TGTGCCAGCAGCTCGACTCCCCAGGGAATCGGGGAGCTGTTTTTT	CASSSTPQGIGELFF